The 25 T cell receptor beta chains below all came from one sample that was sequenced in a study of T cells in Graves' hyperthyroidism and ophthalmopathy. Amplification targeted TCR beta CDR3 regions from RNA transcripts. First-round RT-PCR targeting the TCR CDR3 was performed with the HTBI primer set. One entry per CDR3 protein results from TCRdb running MiXCR on the multiplex PCR reads. The table records more than 300,000 distinct CDR3 sequences, 14% of them present only once. The sample taken for sequencing was blood. These receptors all stem from a woman aged 30 to 39 with Graves' hyperthyroidism.

This chain uses TRBV20-1 with TRBJ2-1, with 8 bases that match TRBD1. The CDR3 is made up of 14 amino acids. The trim removed 6 bases at V and 1 base at J, leaving 5 bases unmatched. Germline CDR1 is DFQATT and CDR2 is SNEGSKA (reference sequence). CDR3 residues: CSAPGQVSYNEQFF. CDR3 in DNA: TGCAGTGCCCCGGGACAGGTATCCTACAATGAGCAGTTCTTC.

This clonotype was found a few times. This sequence joins TRBV3-1 and TRBJ1-3; no reliable D call. The V and J ends lost 1 base and 1 base respectively, with 11 bases between them. The CDR3 runs to 16 residues. CDR1 is LGHDT and CDR2 is YNNKEL in the germline V gene (reference sequence). The CDR3 DNA sequence: TGTGCCAGCAGCCAAGGCCCGCCGGGATCTGGAAACACCATATATTTT. Amino acids: CASSQGPPGSGNTIYF.

This clonotype has at least ten counts. The chain uses TRBV20-1 and TRBJ2-2; 7 bases align to TRBD1. This CDR3 has 15 amino acids. Trimming took 2 bases from V and 4 from J; bases not matched to a gene: 7. Germline assignment: CDR1 DFQATT and CDR2 SNEGSKA (reference sequence). DNA of the CDR3: TGCAGTGCTAGAAGAGGGGACAGTCCCACCGGGGAGCTGTTTTTT. Translated, it gives CSARRGDSPTGELFF.

In its sample, this clonotype was seen a few times. CDR3 nucleotide sequence: TGTGCCAGCTCAGCCAAGACAGGGACAGCCTACGAGCAGTACTTC. It yields the protein CASSAKTGTAYEQYF. The chain combines TRBV18 with TRBJ2-7, with 7 bases that match TRBD1. This CDR3 has 15 amino acids. Trimming at V came to 5 bases and at J to 2 bases, leaving 9 bases not matched to a gene. Germline V gene sequence: CDR1 KGHSH, CDR2 LQKENI.

This clonotype came up many times. The rearrangement links TRBV7-8 to TRBJ2-3; the D is unclear. The CDR3 runs 16 residues. The V end was cut by 1 base, the J end by 2 bases, with 13 bases between. Germline V gene sequence: CDR1 SGHVS, CDR2 FQNEAQ. The CDR3 DNA is TGTGCCAGCAGCTTAGACAAACTTATCGCCACAGATACGCAGTATTTT. Encoded protein: CASSLDKLIATDTQYF.

The sample holds a few counts of this clonotype. The chain uses TRBV19 and TRBJ2-3, with 11 bases aligning to TRBD2. This CDR3 is 16 amino acids long. The germline CDR1 and CDR2 sequences are LNHDA and SQIVND (reference sequence). V lost 4 bases to trimming and J lost 5 bases; unmatched junction nucleotides: 8. The CDR3 DNA reads as TGTGCCAGTAGTACCACTAGCGGGAGCCGCCAAGATACGCAGTATTTT. It specifies CASSTTSGSRQDTQYF.

The rearrangement uses TRBV6-9 and TRBJ2-1; 9 bases fit TRBD1. Germline trimming cut 4 bases from V and 7 bases from J; bases unmatched to any gene: 8. Germline CDR1 reads MNHGY; CDR2 reads SVAAGI. CDR3 size: 15 residues. DNA of the CDR3: TGTGCCAGCAGTTTTTTACGGGACAGGGCTAATGAGCAGTTCTTC. Translating it yields CASSFLRDRANEQFF.

Only a few counts were recorded for this clonotype. This chain uses TRBV29-1 with TRBJ1-2; 8 nucleotides match TRBD1. The germline CDR1 and CDR2 sequences are SQVTM and ANQGSEA. V gave up 2 bases and J gave up 1 base; unmatched junction bases: 12. The CDR3 totals 17 residues. The chain's CDR3 is CSVEPWGQELYNYGYTF. In DNA, the CDR3 is TGCAGCGTTGAACCGTGGGGACAGGAGCTCTATAACTATGGCTACACCTTC.

The table lists this clonotype with many counts. The chain employs TRBV6-2 or TRBV6-3 and TRBJ2-5; possibly TRBD1 or TRBD2 for D (5 bases each). CDR3 length: 13 amino acids. Trimming left V 6 bases short and J 4 bases short, with 12 bases between. The germline V gene encodes CDR1 MNHEY and CDR2 SVGEGT. DNA of the CDR3: TGTGCCAGCAGGGAACCGGGGCGAGAGACCCAGTACTTC. Translating gives CASREPGRETQYF.

This clonotype was observed at least ten times. V gene TRBV6-4 combines with J gene TRBJ1-6, with a tentative D call TRBD1 (5 bases). The CDR3 extends over 14 amino acids. V lost 4 bases and J lost 6, with 10 bases in between. Germline V lookup: CDR1 MRHNA, CDR2 SNTAGT. CDR3 bases: TGTGCCAGCAGTGTGGGACGGACTAATTCACCCCTCCACTTT. Encoded protein: CASSVGRTNSPLHF.

This clonotype has at least ten counts. The chain has TRBV10-1 and TRBJ2-2, with TRBD2 matching over 9 bases. The CDR3 contains 14 residues. Germline CDR1 and CDR2: WNHNN and SYGVQD (reference sequence). J was trimmed by 4 bases and V by 5 bases; bases with no gene match: 2. CDR3 amino acids: CASSKTSGTGELFF. The CDR3 DNA reads TGCGCCAGCAGTAAGACTAGCGGCACCGGGGAGCTGTTTTTT.

This chain connects TRBV24-1 to TRBJ1-1; no firm D call. The germline CDR1 and CDR2 sequences are KGHDR and SFDVKD. V lost 5 bases and J lost 9, with 15 bases in between. The CDR3 has 13 residues. The CDR3 is CATSAPAGVQAFF. CDR3 coding DNA: TGTGCCACCAGTGCCCCCGCGGGAGTACAAGCTTTCTTT.

This clonotype was seen at least ten times. The rearrangement uses TRBV10-3 and TRBJ2-7, with TRBD1 identical over 8 bases. After removal of 4 bases from V and 0 bases from J, the junction contained 8 bases not matched to a gene. Looked up from germline, CDR1 is ENHRY and CDR2 is SYGVKD. The CDR3 is 16 residues long. CDR3 nucleotides: TGTGCCATCAGTGGGCGGGGACAGGTAAGCTCCTACGAGCAGTACTTC. Translation: CAISGRGQVSSYEQYF.

This chain connects TRBV5-1 to TRBJ2-1, with TRBD2 matching 13 bases. The V gene's germline CDR1 is SGHRS and CDR2 YFSETQ. CDR3 length: 15 amino acids. V lost 4 bases to trimming and J lost 6 bases; unmatched junction nucleotides: 4. DNA of the CDR3: TGCGCCAGCAGCCTACTAGCGGGAGGGGTCAATGAGCAGTTCTTC. Residues: CASSLLAGGVNEQFF.

The table lists this clonotype with a few counts. V usage is TRBV5-5 and J usage is TRBJ2-4; D is uncertain. Trimming stripped 7 bases from V and 0 bases from J, with 8 bases between. This CDR3 is 13 amino acids long. Germline CDR1 is SGHKS and CDR2 is YYEKEE (reference sequence). The CDR3 loop is CASGQLAKNIQYF. The DNA of the CDR3 is TGTGCCAGCGGGCAGCTAGCCAAAAACATTCAGTACTTC. Filled out from reference TRBV5-5 and TRBJ2-4, the complete variable domain reads DAGVTQSPTHLIKTRGQQVTLRCSPISGHKSVSWYQQVLGQGPQFIFQYYEKEERGRGNFPDRFSARQFPNYSSELNVNALLLGDSALYLCASGQLAKNIQYFGAGTRLSVL.

The chain uses TRBV7-2 and TRBJ2-7; D possibly corresponds to TRBD2 (7 bases). The CDR3 covers 13 residues. Per the germline V gene, CDR1 is SGHTA and CDR2 is FQGNSA. Trimming shortened V by 3 bases and J by 6 bases, and 12 bases separated the two germline ends. The CDR3 nucleotides read TGTGCCAGCAGCTTGGGGAGGGGGGCCGAGCAGTACTTC. This codes for CASSLGRGAEQYF.

This clonotype occurred a few times. The chain carries TRBV7-2 and TRBJ2-5, with D uncertain. The CDR3 runs 13 residues. The germline V gene has CDR1 SGHTA and CDR2 FQGNSA. V was cut by 5 bases and J by 4 bases, with 11 bases left in between. CDR3 DNA sequence: TGTGCCAGCAGCCCCCAGTCTGTAGAGACCCAGTACTTC. Translation gives CASSPQSVETQYF.

The genes are TRBV18 and TRBJ2-1; D gene uncertain. This CDR3 is 15 amino acids long. Germline CDR1 reads KGHSH; CDR2 reads LQKENI. Trimming took off 2 bases at V and 15 bases at J, with 23 bases between the two ends. Here the CDR3 DNA reads TGTGCCAGCTCACCAACCCAGACGGAAAGGGCCCGGCCGTTCTTC. This gives the protein CASSPTQTERARPFF.

This sequence joins TRBV19 and TRBJ1-1, with TRBD1 matching 7 bases. Germline V gene sequence: CDR1 LNHDA, CDR2 SQIVND (reference sequence). This CDR3 comprises 13 residues. V gave up 10 bases and J gave up 3 bases; unmatched junction bases: 8. The CDR3 is CATSDRAYTEAFF. In DNA form, the CDR3 reads TGTGCCACCTCAGACAGGGCCTACACTGAAGCTTTCTTT. Full variable domain (remainder filled in from reference TRBV19 and TRBJ1-1): DGGITQSPKYLFRKEGQNVTLSCEQNLNHDAMYWYRQDPGQGLRLIYYSQIVNDFQKGDIAEGYSVSREKKESFPLTVTSAQKNPTAFYLCATSDRAYTEAFFGQGTRLTVV.

This clonotype showed up just a few times. The junction shows a germline mismatch at one end, possibly a read error. This chain uses TRBV27 with TRBJ1-2; possibly TRBD1 for D (5 bases). The CDR3 is 13 amino acids. Germline V CDR1 and CDR2: MNHEY, SMNVEV (reference sequence). The CDR3 DNA is TGTGCCAGCAGTCCCGGCAGGGTCCATGGCTGCACCTTC. Amino acids: CASSPGRVHGCTF.

Ten or more counts support this clonotype. The V call is TRBV20-1, the J call TRBJ1-5; the D gene is possibly TRBD1 (5 bases). There are 15 residues in the CDR3. Germline values: CDR1 DFQATT, CDR2 SNEGSKA (reference sequence). V was clipped by 0 bases and J by 3 bases, with 12 bases between them. CDR3 coding DNA: TGCAGTGCTAGAGATGGGGGTGTGAACAATCAGCCCCAGCATTTT. Translating it yields CSARDGGVNNQPQHF.

This clonotype showed up many times. CDR3 DNA sequence: TGCAGTGCTACCTCTAGCGGGAGGACGGATACGCAGTATTTT. It encodes CSATSSGRTDTQYF. The rearrangement links TRBV20-1 to TRBJ2-3, with 11 bases aligning to TRBD2. CDR1 is DFQATT and CDR2 is SNEGSKA in the germline V gene (reference sequence). This CDR3 region has 14 residues. The trim removed 4 bases at V and 6 bases at J, leaving 6 bases unmatched.

This clonotype occurred many times. V is TRBV11-2 and J is TRBJ2-7; 7 bases are a match to TRBD1. The junction had 5 bases not matched to a gene; V was cut back by 4 bases and J by 2 bases. The V gene's germline CDR1 is SGHAT and CDR2 FQNNGV. The CDR3 is 14 residues long. The CDR3 here is CASSSNRGAYEQYF. The CDR3 DNA sequence: TGTGCCAGCAGCTCAAACAGGGGAGCCTACGAGCAGTACTTC.

There are a few counts of this clonotype. The chain couples TRBV7-6 to TRBJ2-7, with TRBD2 matching over 9 bases. Trimming cost V 4 bases and J 3 bases; bases outside gene matches: 7. CDR1 is SGHVS, CDR2 FNYEAQ, per germline. This CDR3 comprises 15 residues. The CDR3 DNA reads TGTGCCAGCAGCTCCGAAGCGGGAGGCTTCTACGAGCAGTACTTC. As protein: CASSSEAGGFYEQYF.

This clonotype was seen a few times. One base away lies a much larger clone, so this may be a sequencing read error. The V and J genes are TRBV2 and TRBJ1-2; TRBD1 matches 7 bases. From germline, CDR1 is SNHLY and CDR2 FYNNEI. The V gene end was trimmed by 5 bases and the J gene end by 12 bases; junction bases not matched to a gene: 6. The CDR3 consists of 11 residues. The CDR3 spells CASSSGGGHTF. In nucleotides, the CDR3 is TGTGCCAGCAGTTCAGGGGGAGGCCACACCTTC.